This TCR beta chain was sequenced for a study of blood T cell repertoires in COVID-19. A word on this clone: In the same sample, other DNA sequences code for this CDR3.

Per the germline V gene, CDR1 is SNHLY and CDR2 is FYNNEI. Trimming cost V 4 bases and J 0 bases, with 9 bases left between them. The CDR3 has 14 amino acids. Clones were read by immunoSEQ multiplex PCR, and TCRdb kept only the in-frame ones, dropping some. The sample includes over 250,000 clones, approximately 85% of them seen just once. Source material: peripheral blood. The receptor comes from a woman in her 70s with acute or convalescent COVID-19. The chain joins TRBV2 to TRBJ1-2, with a tentative D call TRBD1 (6 bases). DNA of the CDR3: TGTGCCAGCAGTGCCGACAGGCCTAACTATGGCTACACCTTC. Translation: CASSADRPNYGYTF. Complete variable domain (other parts from reference TRBV2 and TRBJ1-2): EPEVTQTPSHQVTQMGQEVILRCVPISNHLYFYWYRQILGQKVEFLVSFYNNEISEKSEIFDDQFSVERPDGSNFTLKIRSTKLEDSAMYFCASSADRPNYGYTFGSGTRLTVV.